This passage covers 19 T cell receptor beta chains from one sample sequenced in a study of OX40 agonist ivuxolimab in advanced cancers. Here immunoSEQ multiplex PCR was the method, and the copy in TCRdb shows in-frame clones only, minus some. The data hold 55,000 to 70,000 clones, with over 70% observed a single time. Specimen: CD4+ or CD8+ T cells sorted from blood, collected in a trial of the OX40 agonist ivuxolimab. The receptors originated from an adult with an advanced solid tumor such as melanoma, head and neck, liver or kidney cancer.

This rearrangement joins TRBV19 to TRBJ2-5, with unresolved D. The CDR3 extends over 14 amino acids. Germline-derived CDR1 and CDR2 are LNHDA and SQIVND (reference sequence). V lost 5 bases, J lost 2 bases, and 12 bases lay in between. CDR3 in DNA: TGTGCCAGTAGTTCCCATGGGCGGCAAGAGACCCAGTACTTC. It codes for CASSSHGRQETQYF.

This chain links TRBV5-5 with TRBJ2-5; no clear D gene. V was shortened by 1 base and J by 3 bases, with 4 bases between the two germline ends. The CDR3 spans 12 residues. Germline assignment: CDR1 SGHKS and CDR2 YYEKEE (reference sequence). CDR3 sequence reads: CASSLFEETQYF. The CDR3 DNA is TGTGCCAGCAGCTTGTTCGAAGAGACCCAGTACTTC.

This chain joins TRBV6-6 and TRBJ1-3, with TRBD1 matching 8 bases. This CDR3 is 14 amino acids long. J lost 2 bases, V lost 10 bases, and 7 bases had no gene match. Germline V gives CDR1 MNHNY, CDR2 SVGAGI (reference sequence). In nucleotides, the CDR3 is TGTGCCATCGGGGGCAGGGGGCCTGGAAACACCATATATTTT. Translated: CAIGGRGPGNTIYF.

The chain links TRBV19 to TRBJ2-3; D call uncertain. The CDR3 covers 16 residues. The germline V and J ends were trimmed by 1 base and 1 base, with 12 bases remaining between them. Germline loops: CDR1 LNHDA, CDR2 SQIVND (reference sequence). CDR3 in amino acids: CASSIGLRRGTDTQYF. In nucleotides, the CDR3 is TGTGCCAGTAGTATAGGACTCAGACGTGGCACAGATACGCAGTATTTT.

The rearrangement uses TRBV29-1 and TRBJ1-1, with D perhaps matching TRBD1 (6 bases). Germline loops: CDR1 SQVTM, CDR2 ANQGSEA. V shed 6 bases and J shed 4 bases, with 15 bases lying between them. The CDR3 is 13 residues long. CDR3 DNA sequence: TGCAGCGTCGCTAGGGGGGTCGGCACTGAAGCTTTCTTT. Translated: CSVARGVGTEAFF.

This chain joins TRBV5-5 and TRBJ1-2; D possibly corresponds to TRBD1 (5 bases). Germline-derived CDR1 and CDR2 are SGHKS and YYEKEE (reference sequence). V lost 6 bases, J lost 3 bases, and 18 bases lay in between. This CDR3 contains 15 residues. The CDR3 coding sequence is TGTGCCAGCACCACTTCGGGGGATTGGGACTATGGCTACACCTTC. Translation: CASTTSGDWDYGYTF.

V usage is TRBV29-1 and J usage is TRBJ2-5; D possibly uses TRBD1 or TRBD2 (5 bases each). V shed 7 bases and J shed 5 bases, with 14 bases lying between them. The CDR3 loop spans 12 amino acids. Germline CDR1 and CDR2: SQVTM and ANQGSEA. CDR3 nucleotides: TGCAGCGGGGGGAGCGCGGTGGAGACCCAGTACTTC. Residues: CSGGSAVETQYF.

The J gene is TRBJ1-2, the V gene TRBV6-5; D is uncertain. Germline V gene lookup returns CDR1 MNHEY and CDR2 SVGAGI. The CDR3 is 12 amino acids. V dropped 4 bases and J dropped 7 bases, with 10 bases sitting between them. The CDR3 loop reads CASSSFGGGYTF. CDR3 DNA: TGTGCCAGCAGTTCATTCGGCGGTGGCTACACCTTC.

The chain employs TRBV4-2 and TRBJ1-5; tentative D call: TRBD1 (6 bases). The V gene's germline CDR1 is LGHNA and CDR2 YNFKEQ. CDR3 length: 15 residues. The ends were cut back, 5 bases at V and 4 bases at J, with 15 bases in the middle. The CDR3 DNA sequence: TGTGCCAGCAGCGTCTCACAGGGTTCAAATCAGCCCCAGCATTTT. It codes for CASSVSQGSNQPQHF.

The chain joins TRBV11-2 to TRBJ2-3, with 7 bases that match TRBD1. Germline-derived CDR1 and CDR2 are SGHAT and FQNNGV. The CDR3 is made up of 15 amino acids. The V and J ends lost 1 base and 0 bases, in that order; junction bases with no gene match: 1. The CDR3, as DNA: TGTGCCAGCAGCTTAGCAGGGGGAAGCACAGATACGCAGTATTTT. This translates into CASSLAGGSTDTQYF.

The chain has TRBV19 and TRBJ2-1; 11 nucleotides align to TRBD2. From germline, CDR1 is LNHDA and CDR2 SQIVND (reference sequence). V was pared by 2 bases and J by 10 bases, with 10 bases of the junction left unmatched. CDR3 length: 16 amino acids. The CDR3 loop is CASSILAGGRSGEQFF. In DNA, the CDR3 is TGTGCCAGTAGTATACTAGCGGGGGGCCGATCCGGGGAGCAGTTCTTC.

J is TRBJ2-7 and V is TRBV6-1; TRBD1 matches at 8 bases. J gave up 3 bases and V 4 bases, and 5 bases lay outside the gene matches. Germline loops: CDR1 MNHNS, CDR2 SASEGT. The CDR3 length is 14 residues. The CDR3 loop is CASSVRDRYYEQYF. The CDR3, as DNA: TGTGCCAGCAGTGTCCGGGACAGGTACTACGAGCAGTACTTC.

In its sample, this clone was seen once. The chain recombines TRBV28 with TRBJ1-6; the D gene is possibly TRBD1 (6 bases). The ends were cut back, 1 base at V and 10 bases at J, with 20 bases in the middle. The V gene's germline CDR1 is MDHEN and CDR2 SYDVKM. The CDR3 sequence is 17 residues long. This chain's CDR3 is CASSLFRGGTQSSPLHF. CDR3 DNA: TGTGCCAGCAGTTTATTTAGGGGGGGGACGCAGAGCTCACCCCTCCACTTT.

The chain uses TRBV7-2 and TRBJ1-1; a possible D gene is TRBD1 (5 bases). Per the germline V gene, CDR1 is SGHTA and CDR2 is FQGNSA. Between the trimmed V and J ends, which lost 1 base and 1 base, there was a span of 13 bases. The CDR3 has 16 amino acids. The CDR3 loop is CASSLVSGHQNTEAFF. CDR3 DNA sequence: TGTGCCAGCAGCTTAGTCTCAGGACACCAGAACACTGAAGCTTTCTTT.

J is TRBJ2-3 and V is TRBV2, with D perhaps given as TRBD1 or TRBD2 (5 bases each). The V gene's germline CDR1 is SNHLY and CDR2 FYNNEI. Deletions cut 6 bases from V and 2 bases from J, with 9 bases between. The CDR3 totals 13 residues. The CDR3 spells CASSRDLTDTQYF. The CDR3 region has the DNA TGTGCCAGCAGCCGGGACCTCACAGATACGCAGTATTTT.

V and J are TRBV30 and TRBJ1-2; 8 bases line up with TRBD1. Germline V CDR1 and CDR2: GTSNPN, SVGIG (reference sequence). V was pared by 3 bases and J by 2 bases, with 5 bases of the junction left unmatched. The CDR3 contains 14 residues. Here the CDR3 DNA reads TGTGCCTGGAGGGGGGGACAGGTGAACTATGGCTACACCTTC. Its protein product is CAWRGGQVNYGYTF.

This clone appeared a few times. The CDR3, as DNA: TGCAGCGGGCGGGGGGCTAGCACAGATACGCAGTATTTT. Amino acid sequence: CSGRGASTDTQYF. This chain joins TRBV29-1 and TRBJ2-3; TRBD2 agrees at 8 bases. After removal of 7 bases from V and 0 bases from J, the junction contained 3 bases not matched to a gene. CDR1 is SQVTM, CDR2 ANQGSEA, per germline. The CDR3 consists of 13 residues.

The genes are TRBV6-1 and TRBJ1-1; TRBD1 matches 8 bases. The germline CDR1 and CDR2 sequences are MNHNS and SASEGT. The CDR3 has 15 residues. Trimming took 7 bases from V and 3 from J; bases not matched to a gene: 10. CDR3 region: CASMRQGAWDTEAFF. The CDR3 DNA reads TGTGCCAGCATGAGGCAGGGGGCGTGGGACACTGAAGCTTTCTTT.

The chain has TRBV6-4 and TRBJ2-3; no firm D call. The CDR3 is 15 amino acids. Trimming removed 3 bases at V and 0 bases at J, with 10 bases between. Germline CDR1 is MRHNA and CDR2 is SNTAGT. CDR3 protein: CASSEPAQSTDTQYF. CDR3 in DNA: TGTGCCAGCAGTGAACCAGCTCAAAGCACAGATACGCAGTATTTT.